This TCR beta chain was recorded in a study of T cells in Graves' hyperthyroidism and ophthalmopathy. Overall study: Sampling of peripheral blood happened at initial diagnosis, prior to any treatment. Findings of the study overall: In the analysis, a 13 V-J model separated ophthalmopathy from stable hyperthyroidism. Most thyroid-expanded clonotypes above 0.001 were also found in blood.

Germline V gene sequence: CDR1 SGHNT, CDR2 YYREEE (reference sequence). The CDR3 is 15 amino acids. V was pared by 3 bases and J by 5 bases, with 2 bases of the junction left unmatched. RNA transcripts provided the source from which TCR beta CDR3 regions were amplified. The HTBI primer set served for first-round RT-PCR of the TCR CDR3. TCRdb fed the multiplex PCR reads into MiXCR, producing one record per CDR3 protein. Of about 600,000 distinct CDR3 sequences in the sample, about 14% were seen once. A note on this clonotype: Its specificity is not known.

Patients showing uncontrolled infection, other autoimmune disease, pregnancy or lactation were ineligible. This receptor was taken from a woman aged 45-59 years with Graves' ophthalmopathy. The specimen was blood. The chain links TRBV5-4 to TRBJ2-1, with TRBD2 matching 13 bases. This CDR3 is CASSWGLAGHNEQFF. CDR3 nucleotide sequence: TGTGCCAGCAGCTGGGGACTAGCGGGACACAATGAGCAGTTCTTC.